This T cell receptor (beta chain) was identified during a study of cytomegalovirus exposure and HLA in healthy donors. Findings of the study overall: V- and J-gene trimming in TCR beta was tied to a missense DCLRE1C variant by an analysis performed later. Versus the approximately 700-donor mean, an Asian-associated ancestry cluster reportedly showed fewer N-insertions in a later analysis.

Concerning this clone: What it binds is not known.

This PCR relied on a set of 60 Vbeta primers and 13 Jbeta primers. Clones were read by immunoSEQ multiplex PCR, and TCRdb kept only the in-frame ones, dropping some. The data show under 110,000 clones, about 71% seen once. The CDR3 runs to 13 residues. Germline V gene lookup returns CDR1 SQVTM and CDR2 ANQGSEA. This receptor was obtained from a boy between 5 and 17 years old in good health and CMV-seronegative. The sequenced sample was PBMCs. The V call is TRBV29-1, the J call TRBJ2-5, with D possibly TRBD2 on 6 matching bases. The DNA end is a closer match to TRBJ2-7, so the J assignment may be wrong. The CDR3 is CSVEEGGPYEQYF. CDR3 coding DNA: TGCAGCGTTGAAGAGGGGGGTCCCTACGAGCAGTACTTC.